These T cell receptor beta chains were read from a single sample in a study of blood T cell repertoires in COVID-19. The repertoire was sequenced with immunoSEQ multiplex PCR; TCRdb's copy has only in-frame clones and lacks some. The sample lists 55,000 to 75,000 clones; 65% to 85% were seen once. The sample consisted of peripheral blood. The receptors were sampled from a man at least 80 years old with COVID-19, enrolled during active disease. Both conserved end residues are part of each CDR3. A D gene is named only where the DNA matches it firmly. Clone size, where shown, is once, few, many, or a class for clones that have expanded.

V gene,clone size,J gene,D gene,CDR3 DNA,CDR3 protein
TRBV29-1,.,TRBJ1-1,.,TGCAGCGTTTCTCCGAACACTGAAGCTTTCTTT,CSVSPNTEAFF
TRBV6-6,.,TRBJ2-2,TRBD1,TGTGCCAGCAGCTCCATGGACAGGGCCGGGGAGCTGTTTTTT,CASSSMDRAGELFF
TRBV7-9,.,TRBJ2-1,.,TGTGCCTATTCGGCGGGACAGCTCTACAATGAGCAGTTCTTC,CAYSAGQLYNEQFF
TRBV5-8,.,TRBJ2-7,TRBD1,TGTGCCAGCAGATACGCAGGGGGCTACGAGCAGTACTTC,CASRYAGGYEQYF
TRBV29-1,.,TRBJ2-1,TRBD1,TGCAGCGTTAAGAACCGGGACAGTTCGTACAATGAGCAGTTCTTC,CSVKNRDSSYNEQFF
TRBV4-3,.,TRBJ1-5,.,TGCGCCAGCAGCCAAGATGAGGGGGGCAATCAGCCCCAGCATTTT,CASSQDEGGNQPQHF
TRBV30,few,TRBJ1-2,TRBD1,TGTGCCTGGAGTCAGGGGGACGGCTACACCTTC,CAWSQGDGYTF
TRBV11-2,few,TRBJ2-1,TRBD1,TGTGCCAGCAGCTTAGATCAGGGGGATGAGCAGTTCTTC,CASSLDQGDEQFF
TRBV3-1/TRBV3-2,.,TRBJ2-3,TRBD2,TGTGCCAGCAGCCTGGGACTAGCGGGAGGAGATACGCAGTATTTT,CASSLGLAGGDTQYF
TRBV29-1,.,TRBJ1-2,.,TGCAGCGTTGCCCCCCAGGGTAGGGAAGGAGGCTACACCTTC,CSVAPQGREGGYTF
TRBV5-1,.,TRBJ2-1,.,TGCGCCAGCAGCTTGGACGTTGGATCGTCAGGGGATGAGCAGTTCTTC,CASSLDVGSSGDEQFF
TRBV15,.,TRBJ2-1,TRBD2,TGTGCCACCAGCAGAGATTGGGGGGTAGCGGGGGGCAATGAGCAGTTCTTC,CATSRDWGVAGGNEQFF
TRBV12-3/TRBV12-4,.,TRBJ2-5,TRBD1,TGTGCCAGCAGTCGGACAGGGCAAGAGGCCCAGTACTTC,CASSRTGQEAQYF
TRBV7-9,.,TRBJ1-6,TRBD1,TGTGCCAGCAGCTTATCGACAGGGTTTTCACCCCTCCACTTT,CASSLSTGFSPLHF
TRBV20-1,.,TRBJ1-5,.,TGCAGTGCTAGTCCCGTCGGAGATTATCAGCCCCAGCATTTT,CSASPVGDYQPQHF
TRBV4-1,.,TRBJ2-5,.,TGCGCCAGCAGCCAAGGTTGGGTAGCGATACAAGAGACCCAGTACTTC,CASSQGWVAIQETQYF
TRBV7-3,.,TRBJ1-2,TRBD1,TGTGCCAGCAGCCCCGGACAGGGTTATGGTGGCTACACCTTC,CASSPGQGYGGYTF
TRBV9,few,TRBJ1-3,TRBD1,TGTGCCAGCCAGGGGGCGGGAAACACCATATATTTT,CASQGAGNTIYF
TRBV10-3,few,TRBJ1-5,TRBD1,TGTGCCATCACCTCGGACAGGGAGCAGCCCCAGCATTTT,CAITSDREQPQHF
TRBV28,.,TRBJ2-1,TRBD2,TGTGCCAGCAGTGCCCCGGGGGGGGCGCGTTACAATGAGCAGTTCTTC,CASSAPGGARYNEQFF
TRBV7-9,.,TRBJ2-6,TRBD1,TGTGCCAGCTCGAGGACAGGTCCTACTGGGGCCAACGTCCTGACTTTC,CASSRTGPTGANVLTF
TRBV7-9,.,TRBJ1-5,.,TGTGCCAGCAGCTTAGACGGAGGCCAGCCCCAGCATTTT,CASSLDGGQPQHF
TRBV29-1,.,TRBJ1-2,.,TGCAGCGTTGAAGCGGACACACGACGTGGGGGCTACACCTTC,CSVEADTRRGGYTF
TRBV13,.,TRBJ1-6,TRBD1,TGTGCCAGCAGCTTAAGGGGGCTCTCCTATAATTCACCCCTCCACTTT,CASSLRGLSYNSPLHF
TRBV3-1/TRBV3-2,.,TRBJ1-5,TRBD1,TGTGCCAGCAGCCATTGGGACCAAGACAGGGGGCGCGAGTCCCCGGGCAATCAGCCCCAGCATTTT,CASSHWDQDRGRESPGNQPQHF
TRBV19,once,TRBJ2-3,.,TGTGCCAGTAGTACACAGGGTCCAGATACGCAGTATTTT,CASSTQGPDTQYF
TRBV28,.,TRBJ1-3,.,TGTGCCAGCAAGCTTCGTAAAGGGGGTAGCTCTGGAAACACCATATATTTT,CASKLRKGGSSGNTIYF
TRBV2,.,TRBJ2-7,TRBD1,TGTGCCAGCACCCGAGGGGGACAGGGGGCGGGCGAGCAGTACTTC,CASTRGGQGAGEQYF
TRBV4-1,once,TRBJ2-7,TRBD2,TGCGCCAGCAGCCCGAGACTAGCGGGGGAAACCTACGAGCAGTACTTC,CASSPRLAGETYEQYF
TRBV6-5,.,TRBJ2-7,.,TGTGCCAGCACGCGGATGGGGGGGCTGGGGAACGAGCAGTACTTC,CASTRMGGLGNEQYF
TRBV7-9,.,TRBJ2-6,.,TGTGCCAGCAGCTTAGACAGGACCTCTGGGGCCAACGTCCTGACTTTC,CASSLDRTSGANVLTF
TRBV3-1/TRBV3-2,many,TRBJ1-2,.,TGTGCCAGCAGCCAAGATGGCGGACAGCCAGTAAAGCTAAACTATGGCTACACCTTC,CASSQDGGQPVKLNYGYTF
TRBV7-3,.,TRBJ2-1,TRBD1,TGTGCCAGCAGCCCTCCCGGGACAGGGGTGAAGAATGAGCAGTTCTTC,CASSPPGTGVKNEQFF